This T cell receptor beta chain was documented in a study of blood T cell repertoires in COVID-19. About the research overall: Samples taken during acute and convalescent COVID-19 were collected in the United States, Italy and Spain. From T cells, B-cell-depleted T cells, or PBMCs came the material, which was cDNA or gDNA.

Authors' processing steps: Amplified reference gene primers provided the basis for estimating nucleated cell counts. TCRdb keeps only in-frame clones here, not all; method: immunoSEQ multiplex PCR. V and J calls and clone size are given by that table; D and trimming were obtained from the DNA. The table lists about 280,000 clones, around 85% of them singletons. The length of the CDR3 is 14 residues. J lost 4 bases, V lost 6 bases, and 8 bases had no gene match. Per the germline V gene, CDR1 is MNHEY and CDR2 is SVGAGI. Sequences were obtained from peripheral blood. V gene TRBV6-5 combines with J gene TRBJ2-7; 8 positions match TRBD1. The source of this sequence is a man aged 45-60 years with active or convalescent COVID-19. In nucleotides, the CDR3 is TGTGCCAGCAGCCGGGACAGGCGATCTTACGAGCAGTACTTC. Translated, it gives CASSRDRRSYEQYF.